The sequence of this T cell receptor beta chain was determined in a study of shared clonotypes between healthy human individuals. CDR1 and CDR2 (germline): MNHEY, SMNVEV (reference sequence). V lost 6 bases to trimming and J lost 0 bases, with 14 bases between them. CDR3 length: 15 amino acids. Sequencing used immunoSEQ multiplex PCR; TCRdb keeps in-frame clones, though not all of them. Counted here are some 2,500,000 clones, 80% to 95% occurring once; the ten biggest clones make up 0.37%. The origin of this receptor is a man younger than 30 in good health. Some clones in this sample may be carry-over from other donors' samples. The chain employs TRBV27 and TRBJ2-5; tentatively, D is TRBD1 (6 bases). The sample was naive CD4+ T cells from PBMCs. Subset specified: CD45RA+ positively selected. CDR3 sequence: CASRTGQTYQETQYF. The CDR3 nucleotides are TGTGCCAGCAGGACGGGACAAACGTACCAAGAGACCCAGTACTTC.